One sample yielded the 2 T cell receptor beta chains listed below, sequenced in a study of cytotoxic CD8 clonotypes in ibrutinib-treated CLL. The data were produced by immunoSEQ multiplex PCR, yet TCRdb's version contains in-frame clones alone and is incomplete. The profile shows 52,000 or so clones, approximately 50% of them singletons. This material consisted of PBMCs, taken at disease progression, from a patient treated with ibrutinib. These receptors were obtained from a human donor with chronic lymphocytic leukemia.

The chain has TRBV27 and TRBJ2-7; 10 bases are a match to TRBD1. The V and J ends lost 2 bases and 4 bases, in that order; junction bases with no gene match: 5. Germline CDR1 and CDR2: MNHEY and SMNVEV (reference sequence). The CDR3 totals 15 residues. The CDR3 coding sequence is TGTGCCAGCAGTTTAAAGACAGGGGGCCCTTACGAGCAGTACTTC. Translation: CASSLKTGGPYEQYF.

This chain uses TRBV5-1 with TRBJ2-7; possibly TRBD1 for D (5 bases). This CDR3 has 15 residues. The germline V gene has CDR1 SGHRS and CDR2 YFSETQ. The ends were cut back, 1 base at V and 4 bases at J, with 15 bases in the middle. The CDR3: CASSLSIKGLYEQYF. CDR3 DNA sequence: TGCGCCAGCAGCTTGTCTATAAAGGGGCTATACGAGCAGTACTTC.